This T cell receptor beta chain was sequenced in a study of Ad26.COV2.S vaccination and SARS-CoV-2 variants. Study background: Ad26.COV2.S, an intramuscular injection, was given once or twice 56 days apart. Points from the study as a whole: Non-spike TCR breadth showed similarity between vaccine and placebo recipients.

This clone has only one observation. The antigen is not known. The data were produced by immunoSEQ multiplex PCR, yet TCRdb's version contains in-frame clones alone and is incomplete. The sample lists roughly 350,000 clones, roughly 90% seen once, with about 10% in the top ten. The CDR3 is 13 residues long. V was trimmed by 4 bases and J by 0 bases, leaving 7 bases between them. CDR1 is SNHLY, CDR2 FYNNEI, per germline. Treatment denoted: about 20 received Ad26.COV2.S at low or high dose, single or two shots; several received placebo; per-sample allocation not given. Day 63 after the first vaccine or placebo injection was the time point for sampling. SARS-CoV-2 spike from the Wuhan strain was encoded by the vaccine, an Ad26 vector.

V gene TRBV2 combines with J gene TRBJ2-7; a possible D gene is TRBD1 (5 bases). This specimen consisted of peripheral blood, obtained in a trial of Ad26.COV2.S vaccine versus placebo. This receptor was taken from a person between 18 and 65 years old who received the Ad26.COV2.S COVID-19 vaccine or a placebo. CDR3 amino acids: CASSVGVSYEQYF. The DNA for the CDR3 is TGTGCCAGCAGTGTAGGGGTCTCCTACGAGCAGTACTTC.